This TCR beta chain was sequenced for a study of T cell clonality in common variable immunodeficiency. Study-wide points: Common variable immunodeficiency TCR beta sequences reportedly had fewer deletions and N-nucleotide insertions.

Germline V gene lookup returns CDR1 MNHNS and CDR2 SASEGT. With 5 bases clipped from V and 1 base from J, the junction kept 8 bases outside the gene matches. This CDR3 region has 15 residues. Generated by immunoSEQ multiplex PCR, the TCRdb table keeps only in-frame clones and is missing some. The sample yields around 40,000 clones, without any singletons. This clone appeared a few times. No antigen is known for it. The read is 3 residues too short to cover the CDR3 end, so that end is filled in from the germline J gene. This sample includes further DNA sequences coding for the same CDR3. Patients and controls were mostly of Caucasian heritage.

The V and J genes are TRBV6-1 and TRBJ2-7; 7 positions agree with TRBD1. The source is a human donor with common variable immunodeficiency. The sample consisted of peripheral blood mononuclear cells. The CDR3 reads CASSQETGRSYEQYF. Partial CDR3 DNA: TGTGCCAGCAGTCAAGAGACAGGGCGGTCCTACGAG.